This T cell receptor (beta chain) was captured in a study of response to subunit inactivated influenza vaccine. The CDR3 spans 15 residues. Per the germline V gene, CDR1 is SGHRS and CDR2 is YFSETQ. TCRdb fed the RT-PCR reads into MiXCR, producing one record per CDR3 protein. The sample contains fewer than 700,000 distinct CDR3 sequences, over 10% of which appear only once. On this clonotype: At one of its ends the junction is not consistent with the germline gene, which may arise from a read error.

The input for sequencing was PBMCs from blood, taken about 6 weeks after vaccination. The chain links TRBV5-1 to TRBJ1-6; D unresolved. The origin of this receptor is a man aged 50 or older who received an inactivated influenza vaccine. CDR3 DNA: TGCGCCAGCAACAGTGGTGACGGGTTGTATTCACCCCTCCTCTTT. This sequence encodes CASNSGDGLYSPLLF.